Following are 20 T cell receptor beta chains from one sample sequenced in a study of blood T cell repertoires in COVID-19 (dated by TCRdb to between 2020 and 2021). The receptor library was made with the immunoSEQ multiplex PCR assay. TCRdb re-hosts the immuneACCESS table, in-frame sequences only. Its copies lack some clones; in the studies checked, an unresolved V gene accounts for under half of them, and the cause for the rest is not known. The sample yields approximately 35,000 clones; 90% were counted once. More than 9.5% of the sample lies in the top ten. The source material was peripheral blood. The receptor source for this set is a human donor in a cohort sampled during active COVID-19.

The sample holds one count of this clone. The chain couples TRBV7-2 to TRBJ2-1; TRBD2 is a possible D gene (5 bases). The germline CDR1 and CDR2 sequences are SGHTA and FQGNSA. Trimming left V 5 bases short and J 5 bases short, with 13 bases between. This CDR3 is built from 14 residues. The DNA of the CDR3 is TGTGCCAGCAGCCCAACTAGTAGGAACAATGAGCAGTTCTTC. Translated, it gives CASSPTSRNNEQFF.

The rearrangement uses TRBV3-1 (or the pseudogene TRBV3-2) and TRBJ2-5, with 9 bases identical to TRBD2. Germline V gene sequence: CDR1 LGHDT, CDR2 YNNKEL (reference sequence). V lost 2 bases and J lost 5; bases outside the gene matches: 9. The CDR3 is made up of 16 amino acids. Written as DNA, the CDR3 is TGTGCCAGCAGCCAACGGGGTAGCGGGAGAGGGGAGACCCAGTACTTC. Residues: CASSQRGSGRGETQYF.

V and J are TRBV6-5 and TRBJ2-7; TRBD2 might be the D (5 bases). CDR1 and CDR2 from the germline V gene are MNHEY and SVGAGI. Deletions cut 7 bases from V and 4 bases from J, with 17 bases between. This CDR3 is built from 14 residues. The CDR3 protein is CASNPAGARYEQYF. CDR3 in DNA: TGTGCCAGCAATCCGGCGGGTGCCCGATACGAGCAGTACTTC.

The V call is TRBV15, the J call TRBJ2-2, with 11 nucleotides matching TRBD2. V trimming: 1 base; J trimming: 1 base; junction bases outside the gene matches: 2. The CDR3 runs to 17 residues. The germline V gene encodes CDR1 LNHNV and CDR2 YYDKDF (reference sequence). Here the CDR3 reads CATSRAGLAENTGELFF. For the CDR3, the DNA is TGTGCCACCAGCAGAGCGGGACTAGCGGAGAACACCGGGGAGCTGTTTTTT. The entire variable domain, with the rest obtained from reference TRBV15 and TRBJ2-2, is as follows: DAMVIQNPRYQVTQFGKPVTLSCSQTLNHNVMYWYQQKSSQAPKLLFHYYDKDFNNEADTPDNFQSRRPNTSFCFLDIRSPGLGDTAMYLCATSRAGLAENTGELFFGEGSRLTVL.

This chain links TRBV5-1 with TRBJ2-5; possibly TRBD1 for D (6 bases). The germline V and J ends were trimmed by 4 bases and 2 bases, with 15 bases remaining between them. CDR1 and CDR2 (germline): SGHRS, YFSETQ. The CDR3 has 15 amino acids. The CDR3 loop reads CASSLEPGAQETQYF. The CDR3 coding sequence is TGCGCCAGCAGCCTCGAGCCAGGGGCACAAGAGACCCAGTACTTC.

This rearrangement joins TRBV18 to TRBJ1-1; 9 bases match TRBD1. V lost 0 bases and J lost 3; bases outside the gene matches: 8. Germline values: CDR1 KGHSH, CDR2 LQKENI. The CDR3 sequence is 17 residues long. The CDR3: CASSPPALQGADTEAFF. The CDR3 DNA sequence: TGTGCCAGCTCACCACCAGCCCTACAGGGGGCCGACACTGAAGCTTTCTTT.

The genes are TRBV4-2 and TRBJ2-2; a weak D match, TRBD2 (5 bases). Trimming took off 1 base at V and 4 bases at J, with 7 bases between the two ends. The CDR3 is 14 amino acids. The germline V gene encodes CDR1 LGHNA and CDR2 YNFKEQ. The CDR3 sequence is CASSQVLGTGELFF. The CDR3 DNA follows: TGTGCCAGCAGCCAAGTACTAGGCACCGGGGAGCTGTTTTTT.

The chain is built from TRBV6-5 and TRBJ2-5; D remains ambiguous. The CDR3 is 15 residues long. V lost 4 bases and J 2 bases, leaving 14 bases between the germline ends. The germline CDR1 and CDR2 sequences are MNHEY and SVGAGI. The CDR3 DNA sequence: TGTGCCAGCAGTTTAATGTCCAGGAAACAAGAGACCCAGTACTTC. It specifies CASSLMSRKQETQYF.

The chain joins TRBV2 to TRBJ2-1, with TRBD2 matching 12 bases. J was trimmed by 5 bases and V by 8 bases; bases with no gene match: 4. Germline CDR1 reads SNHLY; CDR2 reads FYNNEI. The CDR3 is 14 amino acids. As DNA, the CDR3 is TGTGCCAGCCCCACTAGCGGGAGGAACAATGAGCAGTTCTTC. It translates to CASPTSGRNNEQFF.

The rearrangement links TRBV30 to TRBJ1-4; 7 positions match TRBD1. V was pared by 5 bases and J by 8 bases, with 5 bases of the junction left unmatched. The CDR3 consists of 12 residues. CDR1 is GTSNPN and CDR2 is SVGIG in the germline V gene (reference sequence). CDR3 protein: CAWSDREEKLFF. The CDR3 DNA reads TGTGCCTGGTCCGACAGGGAGGAAAAACTGTTTTTT.

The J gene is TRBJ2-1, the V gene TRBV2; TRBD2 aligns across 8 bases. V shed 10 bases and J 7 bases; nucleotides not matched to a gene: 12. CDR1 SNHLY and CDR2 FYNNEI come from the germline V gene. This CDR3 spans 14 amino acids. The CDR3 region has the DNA TGTGCCACTGGCGAACGGGAGGGGTTAAATGAGCAGTTCTTC. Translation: CATGEREGLNEQFF.

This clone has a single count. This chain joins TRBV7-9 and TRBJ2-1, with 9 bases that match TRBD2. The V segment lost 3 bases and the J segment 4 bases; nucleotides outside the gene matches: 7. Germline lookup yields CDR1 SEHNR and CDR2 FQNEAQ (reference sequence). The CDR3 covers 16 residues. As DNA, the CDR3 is TGTGCCAGCAGCTTGGGGGCGGGAGGGCCTTACAATGAGCAGTTCTTC. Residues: CASSLGAGGPYNEQFF.

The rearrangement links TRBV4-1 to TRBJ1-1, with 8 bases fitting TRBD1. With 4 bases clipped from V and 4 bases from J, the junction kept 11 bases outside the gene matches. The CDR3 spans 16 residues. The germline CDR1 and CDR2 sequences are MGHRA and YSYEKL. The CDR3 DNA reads TGCGCCAGCAGCCTTTACGGGGGCAGGGGGCTCACTGAAGCTTTCTTT. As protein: CASSLYGGRGLTEAFF.

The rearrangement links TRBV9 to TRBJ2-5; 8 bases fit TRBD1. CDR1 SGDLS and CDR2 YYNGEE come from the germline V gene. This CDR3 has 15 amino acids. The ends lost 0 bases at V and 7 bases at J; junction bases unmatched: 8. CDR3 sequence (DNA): TGTGCCAGCAGCGTAGGTCAGGGGGCGAGGGCGACCCAGTACTTC. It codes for CASSVGQGARATQYF.

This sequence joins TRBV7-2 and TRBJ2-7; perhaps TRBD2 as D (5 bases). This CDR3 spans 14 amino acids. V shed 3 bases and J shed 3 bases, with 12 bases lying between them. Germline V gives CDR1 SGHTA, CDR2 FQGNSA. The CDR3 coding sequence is TGTGCCAGCAGCTTGACGGGAAACATCTACGAGCAGTACTTC. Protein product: CASSLTGNIYEQYF.

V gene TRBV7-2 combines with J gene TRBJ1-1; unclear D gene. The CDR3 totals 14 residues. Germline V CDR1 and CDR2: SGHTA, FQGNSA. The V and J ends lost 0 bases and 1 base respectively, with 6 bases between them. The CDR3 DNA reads TGTGCCAGCAGCTTAGCACTTAAGAACACTGAAGCTTTCTTT. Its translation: CASSLALKNTEAFF.

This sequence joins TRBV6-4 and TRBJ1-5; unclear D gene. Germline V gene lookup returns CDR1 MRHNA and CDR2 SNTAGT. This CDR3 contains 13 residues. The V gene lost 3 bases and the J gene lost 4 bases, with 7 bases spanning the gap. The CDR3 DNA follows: TGTGCCAGCAGTGAGACACATAATCAGCCCCAGCATTTT. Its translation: CASSETHNQPQHF.

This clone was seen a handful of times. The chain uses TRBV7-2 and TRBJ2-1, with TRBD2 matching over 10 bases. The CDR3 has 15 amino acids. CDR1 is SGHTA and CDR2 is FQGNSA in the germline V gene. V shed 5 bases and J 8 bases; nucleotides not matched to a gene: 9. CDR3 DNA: TGTGCCAGCAGCGCAGCGGGACTAGCGTCCTATGAGCAGTTCTTC. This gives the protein CASSAAGLASYEQFF.

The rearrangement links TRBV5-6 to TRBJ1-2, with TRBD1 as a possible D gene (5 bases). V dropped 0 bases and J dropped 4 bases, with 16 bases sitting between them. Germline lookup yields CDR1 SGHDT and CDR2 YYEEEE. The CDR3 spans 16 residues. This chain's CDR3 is CASSLDRLLWSYGYTF. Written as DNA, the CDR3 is TGTGCCAGCAGCTTGGACAGGCTCCTCTGGAGCTATGGCTACACCTTC.

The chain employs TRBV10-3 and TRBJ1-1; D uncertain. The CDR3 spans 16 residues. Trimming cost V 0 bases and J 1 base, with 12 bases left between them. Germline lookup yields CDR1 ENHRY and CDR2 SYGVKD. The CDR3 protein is CAISESSPGGNTEAFF. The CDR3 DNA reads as TGTGCCATCAGTGAGTCGAGTCCGGGTGGGAACACTGAAGCTTTCTTT.